This TCR beta chain originates from a study of blood T cell repertoires in COVID-19. Study summary: In each case, the material was cDNA or gDNA derived from T cells, B-cell-depleted T cells, or PBMCs.

Under the authors' procedure: Reference gene primers were amplified, and this amplification served to estimate nucleated cell counts. Only in-frame clones appear in the TCRdb table, and some are missing; sequencing was by immunoSEQ multiplex PCR. That table gives V, J and clone size, and the DNA gave D and trimming. The sample contains about 140,000 clones, around 87% of which appear only once. The CDR3 loop spans 14 amino acids. Trimming cost V 4 bases and J 3 bases, with 12 bases left between them. The germline gives CDR1 LGHDT, CDR2 YNNKEL (reference sequence). This clone has only one observation. The sequence derives from a man aged 45-65 years with active COVID-19. Sequenced material: peripheral blood. The gene calls are TRBV3-1 (or the pseudogene TRBV3-2) and TRBJ1-1; unclear D gene. This chain's CDR3 is CASSLTDAYTEAFF. The DNA for the CDR3 is TGTGCCAGCAGCCTTACAGACGCCTACACTGAAGCTTTCTTT.